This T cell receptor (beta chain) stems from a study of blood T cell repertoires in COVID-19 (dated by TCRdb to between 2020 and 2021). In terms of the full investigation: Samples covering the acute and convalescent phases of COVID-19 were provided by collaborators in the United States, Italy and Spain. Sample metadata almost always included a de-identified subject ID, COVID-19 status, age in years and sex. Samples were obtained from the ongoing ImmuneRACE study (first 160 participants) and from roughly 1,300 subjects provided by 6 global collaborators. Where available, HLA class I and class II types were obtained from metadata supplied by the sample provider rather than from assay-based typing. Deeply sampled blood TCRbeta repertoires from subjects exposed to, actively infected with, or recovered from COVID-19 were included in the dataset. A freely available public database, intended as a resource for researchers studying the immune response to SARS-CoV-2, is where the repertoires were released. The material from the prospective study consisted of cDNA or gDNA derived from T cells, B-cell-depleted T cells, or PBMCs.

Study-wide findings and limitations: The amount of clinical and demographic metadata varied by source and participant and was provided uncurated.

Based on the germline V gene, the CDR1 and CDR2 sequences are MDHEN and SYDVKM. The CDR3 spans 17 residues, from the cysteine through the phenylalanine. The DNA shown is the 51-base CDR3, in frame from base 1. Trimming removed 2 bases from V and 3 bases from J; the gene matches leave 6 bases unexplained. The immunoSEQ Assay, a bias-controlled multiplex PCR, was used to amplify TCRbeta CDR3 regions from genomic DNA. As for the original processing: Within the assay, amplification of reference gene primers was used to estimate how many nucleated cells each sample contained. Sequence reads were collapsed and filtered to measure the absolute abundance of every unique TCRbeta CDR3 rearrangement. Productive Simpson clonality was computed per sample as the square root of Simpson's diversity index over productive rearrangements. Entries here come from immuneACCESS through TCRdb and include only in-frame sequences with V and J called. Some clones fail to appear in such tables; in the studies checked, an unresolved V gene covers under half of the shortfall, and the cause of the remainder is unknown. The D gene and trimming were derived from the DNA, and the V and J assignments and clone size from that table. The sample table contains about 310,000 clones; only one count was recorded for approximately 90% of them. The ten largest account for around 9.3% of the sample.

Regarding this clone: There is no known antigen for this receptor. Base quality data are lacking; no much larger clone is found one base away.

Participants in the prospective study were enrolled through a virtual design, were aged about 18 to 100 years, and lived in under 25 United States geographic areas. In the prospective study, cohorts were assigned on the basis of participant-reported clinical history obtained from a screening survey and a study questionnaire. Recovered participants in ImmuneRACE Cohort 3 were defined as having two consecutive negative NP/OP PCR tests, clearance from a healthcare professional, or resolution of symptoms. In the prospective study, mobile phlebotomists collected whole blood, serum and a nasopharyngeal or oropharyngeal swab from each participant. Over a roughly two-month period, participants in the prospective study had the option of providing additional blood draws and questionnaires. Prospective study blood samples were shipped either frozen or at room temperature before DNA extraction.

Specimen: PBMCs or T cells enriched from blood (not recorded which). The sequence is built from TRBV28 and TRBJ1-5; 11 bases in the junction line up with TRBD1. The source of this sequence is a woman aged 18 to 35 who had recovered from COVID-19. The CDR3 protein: CASSLRGQGANNQPQHF. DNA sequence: TGTGCCAGCAGTTTACGAGGACAGGGGGCTAACAATCAGCCCCAGCATTTT.